The T cell receptor beta chain described here comes from a study of blood T cell repertoires in COVID-19. In the study overall: Spain, Italy and the United States supplied samples that represented acute and convalescent COVID-19. In each case, the material was cDNA or gDNA derived from T cells, B-cell-depleted T cells, or PBMCs.

Unmatched junction bases numbered 16, after V lost 6 bases and J lost 7 bases. The CDR3 has 17 amino acids. Germline V gene data show CDR1 as MGHRA and CDR2 as YSYEKL. This clone was recorded once. Some clones are missing from TCRdb's copy, which holds only in-frame ones; the method was immunoSEQ multiplex PCR. Here the sample spans almost 95,000 clones, 65% to 85% being singletons. Material: peripheral blood. The genes are TRBV4-1 and TRBJ2-1; 9 positions match TRBD2. This TCR came from a man in his sixties with acute or convalescent COVID-19. The CDR3 nucleotides are TGCGCCAGCAGTAGTGGGTCAGCGGGGGGCGGTTGGAATGAGCAGTTCTTC. Residues: CASSSGSAGGGWNEQFF.